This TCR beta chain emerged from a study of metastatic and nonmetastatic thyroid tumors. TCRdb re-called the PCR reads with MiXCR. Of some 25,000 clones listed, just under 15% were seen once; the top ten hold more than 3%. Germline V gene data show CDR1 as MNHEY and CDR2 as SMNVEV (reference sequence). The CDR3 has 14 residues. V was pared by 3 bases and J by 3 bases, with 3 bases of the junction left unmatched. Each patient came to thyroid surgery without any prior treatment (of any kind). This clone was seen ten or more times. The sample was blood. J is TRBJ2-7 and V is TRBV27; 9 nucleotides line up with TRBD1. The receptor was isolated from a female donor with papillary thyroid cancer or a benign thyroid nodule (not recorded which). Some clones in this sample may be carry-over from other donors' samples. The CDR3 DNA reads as TGTGCCAGCAGTTTGGGGACAGGGCTCTACGAGCAGTACTTC. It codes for CASSLGTGLYEQYF.